This T cell receptor (beta chain) was identified during a study of T cell responses to AZD1222 COVID-19 vaccine. For this clone: Antigen unknown.

Study-level findings and limits: Among vaccine-associated CD4 TCRs, coverage spanned spike, with dominance at 160-218 and 743-854. Rises in breadth and depth of Spike-specific TCRs came after two AZD1222 doses. Clonal diversity may have been underestimated in mostly white British donors.

Repertoires were generated with immunoSEQ multiplex PCR, while TCRdb's copy carries only in-frame clones and drops some. The sample carries some 200,000 clones, 88% recorded once. There are 14 residues in the CDR3. V dropped 1 base and J dropped 0 bases, with 7 bases sitting between them. Germline V CDR1 and CDR2: LNHDA, SQIVND (reference sequence). Source: peripheral blood, taken 28 days after the second AZD1222 dose. V is TRBV19 and J is TRBJ2-7; maybe TRBD2 (5 bases). This sequence originates from an adult who received the AZD1222 COVID-19 vaccine. DNA of the CDR3: TGTGCCAGTAGTATAGCGGGAAGCTCCTACGAGCAGTACTTC. This sequence encodes CASSIAGSSYEQYF.